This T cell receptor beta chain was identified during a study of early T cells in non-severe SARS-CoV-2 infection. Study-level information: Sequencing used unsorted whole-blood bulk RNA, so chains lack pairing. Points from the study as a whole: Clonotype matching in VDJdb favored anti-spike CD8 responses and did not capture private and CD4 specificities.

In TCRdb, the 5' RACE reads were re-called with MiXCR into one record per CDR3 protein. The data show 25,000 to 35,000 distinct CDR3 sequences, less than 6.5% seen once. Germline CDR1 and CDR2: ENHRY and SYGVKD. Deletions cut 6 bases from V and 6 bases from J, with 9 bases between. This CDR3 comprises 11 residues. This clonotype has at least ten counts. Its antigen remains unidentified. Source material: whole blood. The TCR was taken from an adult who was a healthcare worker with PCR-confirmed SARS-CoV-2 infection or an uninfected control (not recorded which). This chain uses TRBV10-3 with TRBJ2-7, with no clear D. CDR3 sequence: CAIRSDTEQYF. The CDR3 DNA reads TGTGCCATCAGGTCTGATACCGAGCAGTACTTC.